The 31 T cell receptor beta chains reported below all come from one sample, sequenced in a study of blood T cell repertoires in COVID-19. Sequenced by immunoSEQ multiplex PCR; TCRdb stores in-frame clones only, minus some. Of 150,000 to 190,000 clones in the sample, approximately 79% were seen once. Sequencing was performed on PBMCs or T cells enriched from blood (not recorded which). These receptors were collected from a man aged 50-60 years who had recovered from COVID-19.

The V and J genes are TRBV10-3 and TRBJ2-1; the match to TRBD2 covers 11 bases. This CDR3 has 15 amino acids. V was clipped by 5 bases and J by 3 bases; unmatched bases: 3. CDR1 is ENHRY and CDR2 is SYGVKD in the germline V gene. The DNA for the CDR3 is TGTGCCATCAGTCCTCTAGCGGGGGGCTACAATGAGCAGTTCTTC. Encoded protein: CAISPLAGGYNEQFF.

This rearrangement joins TRBV5-1 to TRBJ2-2; 7 nucleotides match TRBD1. The CDR3 is 15 amino acids. Per germline, CDR1 SGHRS and CDR2 YFSETQ. J lost 7 bases, V lost 4 bases, and 10 bases had no gene match. The CDR3 spells CASSPSGQSFGELFF. The CDR3 DNA is TGCGCCAGCAGCCCTTCGGGACAGTCGTTCGGGGAGCTGTTTTTT.

The table lists this clone with a count of one. The CDR3 DNA follows: TGTGCCAGCAGTGCGGGACACATGTATGGCTACACCTTC. This sequence encodes CASSAGHMYGYTF. This sequence joins TRBV2 and TRBJ1-2, with a weak D call TRBD1 (6 bases). The CDR3 extends over 13 amino acids. Germline V gene lookup returns CDR1 SNHLY and CDR2 FYNNEI. V was clipped by 4 bases and J by 5 bases, with 11 bases between them.

J is TRBJ1-5 and V is TRBV6-6; 9 bases map to TRBD1. Unmatched junction bases numbered 8, after V lost 5 bases and J lost 0 bases. The CDR3 has 17 residues. Germline V gives CDR1 MNHNY, CDR2 SVGAGI (reference sequence). DNA of the CDR3: TGTGCCAGCAGTCAAAGTAACAGGGGGCATAGCAATCAGCCCCAGCATTTT. Protein product: CASSQSNRGHSNQPQHF.

The CDR3 loop is CASSAPGATEAFF. For the CDR3, the DNA is TGTGCCAGCAGCGCCCCAGGGGCCACTGAAGCTTTCTTT. The chain is built from TRBV9 and TRBJ1-1; a weak D match, TRBD1 (6 bases). Between the trimmed V and J ends, which lost 3 bases and 4 bases, there was a span of 10 bases. This CDR3 contains 13 residues. In germline, CDR1 is SGDLS, CDR2 YYNGEE.

V is TRBV2 and J is TRBJ1-5; tentative D call: TRBD1 (6 bases). CDR3 length equals 16 residues. Germline V CDR1 and CDR2: SNHLY, FYNNEI. Trimming pared 8 bases from V and 9 bases from J, leaving 26 bases between. CDR3 in DNA: TGTGCCAGCCCCGGTCCGGGACACCCGGCCGATCGGCCCCAGCATTTT. As protein: CASPGPGHPADRPQHF.

This clone was counted once. The V call is TRBV19, the J call TRBJ2-3; 7 nucleotides line up with TRBD2. V dropped 9 bases and J dropped 3; count of bases not matched to a gene: 15. From germline, CDR1 is LNHDA and CDR2 SQIVND (reference sequence). The CDR3 length is 16 residues. CDR3 loop: CASRYGRGWRTDTQYF. The DNA for the CDR3 is TGTGCCAGCCGGTACGGGCGGGGGTGGAGGACAGATACGCAGTATTTT.

J is TRBJ1-1 and V is TRBV10-3; D gene ambiguous. Per the germline V gene, CDR1 is ENHRY and CDR2 is SYGVKD. The CDR3 extends over 15 amino acids. Trimming removed 0 bases at V and 3 bases at J, with 11 bases between. DNA for the CDR3: TGTGCCATCAGTGAGTCGATGGGCACCTACACTGAAGCTTTCTTT. This gives the protein CAISESMGTYTEAFF.

J is TRBJ1-6 and V is TRBV6-1; D call uncertain. There are 15 residues in the CDR3. Germline CDR1 reads MNHNS; CDR2 reads SASEGT. V dropped 3 bases and J dropped 3 bases, with 9 bases sitting between them. The CDR3 nucleotides are TGTGCCAGCAGTGACAGCGGCCTCTATAATTCACCCCTCCACTTT. It yields the protein CASSDSGLYNSPLHF.

The genes are TRBV27 and TRBJ1-5; the match to TRBD1 covers 9 bases. The trim removed 2 bases at V and 5 bases at J, leaving 19 bases unmatched. Germline-derived CDR1 and CDR2 are MNHEY and SMNVEV (reference sequence). CDR3 length equals 20 residues. The CDR3 reads CASSLKLPGQGRNRHQPQHF. CDR3 coding DNA: TGTGCCAGCAGTTTAAAACTACCGGGACAGGGTAGAAACCGGCATCAGCCCCAGCATTTT.

This sequence joins TRBV19 and TRBJ1-5; D gene unclear. The CDR3 length is 14 residues. Trimming took off 2 bases at V and 0 bases at J, with 5 bases between the two ends. Germline-derived CDR1 and CDR2 are LNHDA and SQIVND (reference sequence). The CDR3 reads CASSIQNSNQPQHF. As DNA, the CDR3 is TGTGCCAGTAGTATACAGAATAGCAATCAGCCCCAGCATTTT.

The chain joins TRBV11-2 to TRBJ1-6; a weak D match, TRBD1 (5 bases). Trimming shortened V by 4 bases and J by 8 bases, and 12 bases separated the two germline ends. Germline CDR1 reads SGHAT; CDR2 reads FQNNGV. CDR3 size: 14 residues. CDR3 nucleotides: TGTGCCAGCAGCTCTGCTCCGGGGGATTCACCCCTCCACTTT. Protein sequence: CASSSAPGDSPLHF.

This clone showed up just once. The rearrangement links TRBV7-9 to TRBJ1-1; D gene uncertain. The CDR3 consists of 16 residues. Deletions cut 5 bases from V and 6 bases from J, with 22 bases between. Germline CDR1 and CDR2: SEHNR and FQNEAQ (reference sequence). The CDR3 DNA follows: TGTGCCAGCAGCCGCATAGGACGGAGGGCATTGTCTGAAGCTTTCTTT. This codes for CASSRIGRRALSEAFF.

Only one count was recorded for this clone. Its ends do not fully match the called genes, so a read error is possible. The chain employs TRBV5-1 and TRBJ1-1; 12 nucleotides match TRBD1. Germline assignment: CDR1 SGHRS and CDR2 YFSETQ. CDR3 size: 16 residues. For the CDR3, the DNA is TGCGCGAGCAGCCCGGGGACAGGGGGCATAGGCACTGAAGCTTTCTTT. Residues: CASSPGTGGIGTEAFF.

The V call is TRBV5-4, the J call TRBJ1-1; TRBD1 aligns across 7 bases. This CDR3 is built from 14 residues. The ends lost 2 bases at V and 2 bases at J; junction bases unmatched: 3. In germline, CDR1 is SGHNT, CDR2 YYREEE (reference sequence). CDR3: CASSFGTVNTEAFF. The DNA for the CDR3 is TGTGCCAGCAGCTTTGGGACAGTTAACACTGAAGCTTTCTTT.

The chain carries TRBV2 and TRBJ1-5, with TRBD1 matching 8 bases. V was clipped by 6 bases and J by 13 bases; unmatched bases: 5. CDR1 SNHLY and CDR2 FYNNEI come from the germline V gene. The CDR3 consists of 11 residues. DNA for the CDR3: TGTGCCAGCAGGTATGGACAGGGACAGCATTTT. Protein product: CASRYGQGQHF.

The chain couples TRBV4-1 to TRBJ2-5; TRBD2 agrees at 13 bases. CDR3 length: 17 amino acids. V lost 4 bases, J lost 2 bases, and 7 bases stayed unmatched. Per the germline V gene, CDR1 is MGHRA and CDR2 is YSYEKL. The CDR3 DNA follows: TGCGCCAGCAGCCGTACGCCGGGACTAGCGGGGCAAGAGACCCAGTACTTC. It translates to CASSRTPGLAGQETQYF.

V gene TRBV11-2 combines with J gene TRBJ2-3, with D tentatively TRBD1 (6 bases). The CDR3 has 15 amino acids. Between the trimmed V and J ends, which lost 5 bases and 7 bases, there was a span of 19 bases. Germline CDR1 is SGHAT and CDR2 is FQNNGV. In nucleotides, the CDR3 is TGTGCCAGCAGCCGGCCTGTTGGGGGCTCATATACGCAGTATTTT. Its protein product is CASSRPVGGSYTQYF.

The rearrangement links TRBV5-4 to TRBJ2-7; 7 bases align to TRBD1. With V trimmed by 4 bases and J by 3 bases, 7 bases remained unmatched. This CDR3 is 14 amino acids long. The germline CDR1 and CDR2 sequences are SGHNT and YYREEE (reference sequence). Here the CDR3 DNA reads TGTGCCAGCAGCGCAAGGGGGCTAGGCTACGAGCAGTACTTC. Translation gives CASSARGLGYEQYF.

J is TRBJ2-3 and V is TRBV9; D might be TRBD2 (5 bases). Germline CDR1 reads SGDLS; CDR2 reads YYNGEE. This CDR3 has 16 residues. V dropped 5 bases and J dropped 3 bases, with 19 bases sitting between them. The CDR3 DNA follows: TGTGCCAGCAGGCCCTCGAGAGGAGCGGCGACAGATACGCAGTATTTT. Protein product: CASRPSRGAATDTQYF.

This chain joins TRBV4-3 and TRBJ2-1; 11 nucleotides align to TRBD1. This CDR3 is 16 amino acids long. The germline gives CDR1 LGHNA, CDR2 YSLEER. Trimming took 4 bases from V and 8 from J; bases not matched to a gene: 10. The CDR3 nucleotides are TGCGCCAGCAGCCCTCTGGGGACAGGGGGTACGGATGAGCAGTTCTTC. Translating gives CASSPLGTGGTDEQFF.

This clone was recorded a few times. The V and J genes are TRBV7-2 and TRBJ1-4; TRBD1 agrees at 9 bases. J was trimmed by 7 bases and V by 1 base; bases with no gene match: 4. This CDR3 region has 15 residues. Germline CDR1 and CDR2: SGHTA and FQGNSA. CDR3 residues: CASSLGTGVGEKLFF. CDR3 DNA sequence: TGTGCCAGCAGCTTAGGGACAGGGGTCGGTGAAAAACTGTTTTTT.

V gene TRBV13 combines with J gene TRBJ1-2, with D uncertain. CDR1 PRHDT and CDR2 FYEKMQ come from the germline V gene (reference sequence). Trimming took off 2 bases at V and 3 bases at J, with 7 bases between the two ends. The CDR3 totals 13 residues. CDR3 DNA: TGTGCCAGCAGCTTACGACGGGACTATGGCTACACCTTC. It encodes CASSLRRDYGYTF.

This clone was seen a single time. The gene calls are TRBV7-9 and TRBJ1-3; D is ambiguous. Germline-derived CDR1 and CDR2 are SEHNR and FQNEAQ (reference sequence). The length of the CDR3 is 14 residues. Trimming pared 5 bases from V and 0 bases from J, leaving 8 bases between. Here the CDR3 reads CASSDTSSGNTIYF. CDR3 sequence (DNA): TGTGCCAGCAGCGACACCTCCTCTGGAAACACCATATATTTT. Full variable domain (remainder filled in from reference TRBV7-9 and TRBJ1-3): DTGVSQNPRHKITKRGQNVTFRCDPISEHNRLYWYRQTLGQGPEFLTYFQNEAQLEKSRLLSDRFSAERPKGSFSTLEIQRTEQGDSAMYLCASSDTSSGNTIYFGEGSWLTVV.

The sample holds a few counts of this clone. J is TRBJ1-2 and V is TRBV19; possibly TRBD1 for D (6 bases). Germline assignment: CDR1 LNHDA and CDR2 SQIVND (reference sequence). The CDR3 runs 15 residues. Trimming took 9 bases from V and 0 from J, leaving 17 bases between them. The CDR3 coding sequence is TGTGCCAGCCGGGACAAGGGAACTACTAACTATGGCTACACCTTC. It is translated as CASRDKGTTNYGYTF.

The chain is built from TRBV10-3 and TRBJ2-7, with 7 nucleotides matching TRBD2. V was pared by 2 bases and J by 3 bases, with 1 base of the junction left unmatched. Germline CDR1 and CDR2: ENHRY and SYGVKD. This CDR3 spans 13 amino acids. In DNA form, the CDR3 reads TGTGCCATCAGTGAGGGCGGGGGCTACGAGCAGTACTTC. Translation: CAISEGGGYEQYF.

The chain uses TRBV5-6 and TRBJ2-7; TRBD2 is a possible D gene (6 bases). From germline, CDR1 is SGHDT and CDR2 YYEEEE. CDR3 length: 14 residues. Deletions cut 5 bases from V and 0 bases from J, with 12 bases between. The CDR3 sequence: CASSPGTYSYEQYF. In nucleotides, the CDR3 is TGTGCCAGCAGTCCCGGGACTTACTCCTACGAGCAGTACTTC. Based on the CDR3 plus reference TRBV5-6 and TRBJ2-7, the full variable domain is DAGVTQSPTHLIKTRGQQVTLRCSPKSGHDTVSWYQQALGQGPQFIFQYYEEEERQRGNFPDRFSGHQFPNYSSELNVNALLLGDSALYLCASSPGTYSYEQYFGPGTRLTVT.

This clone was picked up a small number of times. The V gene is TRBV30, the J gene TRBJ1-2; D not certain. V was pared by 1 base and J by 3 bases, with 9 bases between. Per germline, CDR1 GTSNPN and CDR2 SVGIG (reference sequence). The CDR3 spans 13 residues. The CDR3 DNA is TGTGCCTGGAGTGACCGGGGTCACTATGGCTACACCTTC. Residues: CAWSDRGHYGYTF. Full variable domain (missing parts from reference TRBV30 and TRBJ1-2): SQTIHQWPATLVQPVGSPLSLECTVEGTSNPNLYWYRQAAGRGLQLLFYSVGIGQISSEVPQNLSASRPQDRQFILSSKKLLLSDSGFYLCAWSDRGHYGYTFGSGTRLTVV.

This sequence joins TRBV6-1 and TRBJ1-2; D remains unclear. Deletions cut 1 base from V and 7 bases from J, with 13 bases between. The V gene's germline CDR1 is MNHNS and CDR2 SASEGT. The CDR3 runs 14 residues. The CDR3 region has the DNA TGTGCCAGCAGTGAAGGGCGGGGAGAGGGTGGCTACACCTTC. Translated: CASSEGRGEGGYTF.

This sequence joins TRBV10-1 and TRBJ2-7; the match to TRBD1 covers 10 bases. V was clipped by 7 bases and J by 3 bases; unmatched bases: 6. The CDR3 spans 14 residues. The V gene's germline CDR1 is WNHNN and CDR2 SYGVQD (reference sequence). The CDR3 spells CASKSGTGDYEQYF. The CDR3 DNA follows: TGCGCCAGCAAATCCGGGACAGGGGACTACGAGCAGTACTTC.

In nucleotides, the CDR3 is TGTGCCAGTAGTACGGCGGCGTCCTACGAGCAGTACTTC. It is translated as CASSTAASYEQYF. The V call is TRBV19, the J call TRBJ2-7; D call uncertain. Germline V gives CDR1 LNHDA, CDR2 SQIVND (reference sequence). The CDR3 length is 13 residues. Trimming pared 4 bases from V and 1 base from J, leaving 8 bases between.